This T cell receptor beta chain originates from a study of blood T cell repertoires in COVID-19. Study in general: From the United States, Italy and Spain came samples of acute and convalescent COVID-19.

V lost 6 bases and J lost 3, with 15 bases in between. This CDR3 region has 15 residues. Looked up from germline, CDR1 is ENHRY and CDR2 is SYGVKD. This clone showed up just once. Original data processing: Estimated nucleated cell counts came from reference gene primer amplification. Clones were read by immunoSEQ multiplex PCR, and TCRdb kept only the in-frame ones, dropping some. Clone size and V and J calls were adopted from that table, with D and trimming inferred from the DNA. The sample holds about 86,000 clones; over 80% are singletons and the top ten take roughly a third. The chain uses TRBV10-3 and TRBJ1-5; TRBD1 might be the D (5 bases). The clonotype was recovered from an elderly woman with active or convalescent COVID-19. Sequenced: peripheral blood. The CDR3 is CAIRKDGGDNQPQHF. The CDR3 DNA follows: TGTGCCATCAGAAAAGACGGGGGGGACAATCAGCCCCAGCATTTT.